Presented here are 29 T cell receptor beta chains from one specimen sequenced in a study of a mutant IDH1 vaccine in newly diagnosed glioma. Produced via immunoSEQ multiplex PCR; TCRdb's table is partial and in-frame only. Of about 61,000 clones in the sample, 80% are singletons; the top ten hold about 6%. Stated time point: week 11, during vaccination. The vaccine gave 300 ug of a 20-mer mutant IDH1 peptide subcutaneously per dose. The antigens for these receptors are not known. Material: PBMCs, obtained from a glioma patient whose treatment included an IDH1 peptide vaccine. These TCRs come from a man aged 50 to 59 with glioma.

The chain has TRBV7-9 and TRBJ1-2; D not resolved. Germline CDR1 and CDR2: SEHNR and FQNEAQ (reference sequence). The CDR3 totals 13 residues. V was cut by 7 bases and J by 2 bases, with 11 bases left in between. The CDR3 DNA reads TGTGCCAGCACCCTAGGGCAAAACTATGGCTACACCTTC. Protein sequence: CASTLGQNYGYTF.

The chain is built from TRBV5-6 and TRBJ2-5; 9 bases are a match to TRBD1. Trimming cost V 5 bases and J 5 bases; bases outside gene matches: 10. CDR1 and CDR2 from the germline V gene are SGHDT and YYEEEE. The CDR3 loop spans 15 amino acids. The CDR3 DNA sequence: TGTGCCAGCAGAGCCCCCGCGACAGGGGGTGAGACCCAGTACTTC. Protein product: CASRAPATGGETQYF. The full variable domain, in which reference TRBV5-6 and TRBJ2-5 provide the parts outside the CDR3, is DAGVTQSPTHLIKTRGQQVTLRCSPKSGHDTVSWYQQALGQGPQFIFQYYEEEERQRGNFPDRFSGHQFPNYSSELNVNALLLGDSALYLCASRAPATGGETQYFGPGTRLLVL.

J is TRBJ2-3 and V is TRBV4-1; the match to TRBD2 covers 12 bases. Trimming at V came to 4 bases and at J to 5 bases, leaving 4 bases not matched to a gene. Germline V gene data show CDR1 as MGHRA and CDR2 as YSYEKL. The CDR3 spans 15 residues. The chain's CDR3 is CASSPASGGVDTQYF. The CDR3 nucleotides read TGCGCCAGCAGCCCGGCTAGCGGGGGGGTAGATACGCAGTATTTT.

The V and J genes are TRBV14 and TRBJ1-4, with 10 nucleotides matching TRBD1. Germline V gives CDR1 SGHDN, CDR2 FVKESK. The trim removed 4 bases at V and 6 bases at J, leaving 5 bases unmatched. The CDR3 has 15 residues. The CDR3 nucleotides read TGTGCCAGCAGCCGGACCGGGACAGGGGATGAAAAACTGTTTTTT. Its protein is CASSRTGTGDEKLFF.

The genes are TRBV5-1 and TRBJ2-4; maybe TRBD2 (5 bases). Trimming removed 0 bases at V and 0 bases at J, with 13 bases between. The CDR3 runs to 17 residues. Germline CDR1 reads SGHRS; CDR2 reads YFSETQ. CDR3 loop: CASSLASGVLAKNIQYF. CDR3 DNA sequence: TGCGCCAGCAGCTTGGCCTCCGGGGTCCTAGCCAAAAACATTCAGTACTTC.

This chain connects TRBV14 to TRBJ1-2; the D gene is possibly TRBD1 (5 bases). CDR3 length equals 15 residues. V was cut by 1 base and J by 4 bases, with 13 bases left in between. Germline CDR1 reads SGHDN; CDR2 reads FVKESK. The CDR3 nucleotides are TGTGCCAGCAGCCAAGCCCGCCAGGGTATCTATGGCTACACCTTC. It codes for CASSQARQGIYGYTF.

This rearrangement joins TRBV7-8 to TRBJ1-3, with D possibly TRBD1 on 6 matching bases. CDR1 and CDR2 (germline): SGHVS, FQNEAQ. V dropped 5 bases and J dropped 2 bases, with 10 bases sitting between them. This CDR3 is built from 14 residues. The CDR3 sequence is CASSTGQTGNTIYF. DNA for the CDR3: TGTGCCAGCAGCACCGGACAGACTGGAAACACCATATATTTT. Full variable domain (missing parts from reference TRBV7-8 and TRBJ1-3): GAGVSQSPRYKVAKRGQDVALRCDPISGHVSLFWYQQALGQGPEFLTYFQNEAQLDKSGLPSDRFFAERPEGSVSTLKIQRTQQEDSAVYLCASSTGQTGNTIYFGEGSWLTVV.

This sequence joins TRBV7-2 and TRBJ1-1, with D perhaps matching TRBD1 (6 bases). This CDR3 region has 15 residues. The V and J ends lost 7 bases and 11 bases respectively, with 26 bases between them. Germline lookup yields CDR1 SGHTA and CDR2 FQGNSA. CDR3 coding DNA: TGTGCCAGCAACCGAGCCAGGACAGCGGGGGGAGGGGCTTTCTTT. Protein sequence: CASNRARTAGGGAFF.

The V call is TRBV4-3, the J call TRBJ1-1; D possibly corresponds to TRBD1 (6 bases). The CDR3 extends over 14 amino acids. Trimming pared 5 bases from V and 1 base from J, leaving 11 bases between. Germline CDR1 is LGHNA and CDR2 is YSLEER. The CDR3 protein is CASSSGQTNTEAFF. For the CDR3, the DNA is TGCGCCAGCAGCTCAGGACAGACGAACACTGAAGCTTTCTTT.

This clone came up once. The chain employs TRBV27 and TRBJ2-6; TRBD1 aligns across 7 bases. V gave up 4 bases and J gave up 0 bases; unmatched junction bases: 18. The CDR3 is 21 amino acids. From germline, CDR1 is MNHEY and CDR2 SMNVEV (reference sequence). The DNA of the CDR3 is TGTGCCAGCAGTTCCACCCTAGACCTAGACAGGGCAATCTCTGGGGCCAACGTCCTGACTTTC. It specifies CASSSTLDLDRAISGANVLTF.

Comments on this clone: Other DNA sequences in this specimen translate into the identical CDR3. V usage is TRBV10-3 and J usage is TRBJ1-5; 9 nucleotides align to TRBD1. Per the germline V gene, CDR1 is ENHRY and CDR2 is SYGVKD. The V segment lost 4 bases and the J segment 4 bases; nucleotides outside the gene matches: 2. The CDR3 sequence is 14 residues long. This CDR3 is CAISVDRGNQPQHF. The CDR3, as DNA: TGTGCCATCAGTGTTGACAGGGGGAATCAGCCCCAGCATTTT.

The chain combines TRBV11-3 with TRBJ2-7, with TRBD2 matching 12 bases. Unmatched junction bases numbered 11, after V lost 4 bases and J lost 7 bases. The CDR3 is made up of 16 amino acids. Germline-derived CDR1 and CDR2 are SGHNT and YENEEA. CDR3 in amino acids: CASSSYGPGTSGEQYF. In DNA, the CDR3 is TGTGCCAGCAGCTCGTACGGGCCGGGGACTAGCGGGGAGCAGTACTTC.

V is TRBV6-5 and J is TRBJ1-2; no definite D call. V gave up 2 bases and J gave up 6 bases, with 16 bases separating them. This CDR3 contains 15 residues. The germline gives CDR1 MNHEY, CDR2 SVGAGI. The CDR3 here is CASSYPGQAGDGYTF. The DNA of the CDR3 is TGTGCCAGCAGTTACCCCGGGCAGGCCGGGGATGGCTACACCTTC.

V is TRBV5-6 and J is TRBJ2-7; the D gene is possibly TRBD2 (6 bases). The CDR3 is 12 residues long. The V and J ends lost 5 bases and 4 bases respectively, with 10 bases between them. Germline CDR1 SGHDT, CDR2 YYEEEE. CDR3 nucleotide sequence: TGTGCCAGCAGTCCCGGGGGATACGAGCAGTACTTC. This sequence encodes CASSPGGYEQYF.

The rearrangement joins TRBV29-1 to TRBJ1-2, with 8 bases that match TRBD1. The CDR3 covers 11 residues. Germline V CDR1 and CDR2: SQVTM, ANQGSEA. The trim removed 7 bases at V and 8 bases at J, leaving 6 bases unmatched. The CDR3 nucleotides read TGCAGCGCGGGGGACAGGACGGGCTACACCTTC. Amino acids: CSAGDRTGYTF.

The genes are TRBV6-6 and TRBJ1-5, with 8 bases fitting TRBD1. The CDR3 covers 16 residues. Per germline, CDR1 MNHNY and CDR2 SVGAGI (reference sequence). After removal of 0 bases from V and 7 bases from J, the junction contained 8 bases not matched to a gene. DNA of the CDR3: TGTGCCAGCAGTTACTCGGCAGGGGGCGCGGGACAGCCCCAGCATTTT. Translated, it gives CASSYSAGGAGQPQHF.

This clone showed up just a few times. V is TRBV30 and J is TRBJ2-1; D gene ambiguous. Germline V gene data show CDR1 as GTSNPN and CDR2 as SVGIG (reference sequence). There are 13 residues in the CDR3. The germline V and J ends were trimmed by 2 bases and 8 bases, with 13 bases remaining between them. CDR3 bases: TGTGCCTGGAGTCTCCCCGGATTATATGAGCAGTTCTTC. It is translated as CAWSLPGLYEQFF. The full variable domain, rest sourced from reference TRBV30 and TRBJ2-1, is SQTIHQWPATLVQPVGSPLSLECTVEGTSNPNLYWYRQAAGRGLQLLFYSVGIGQISSEVPQNLSASRPQDRQFILSSKKLLLSDSGFYLCAWSLPGLYEQFFGPGTRLTVL.

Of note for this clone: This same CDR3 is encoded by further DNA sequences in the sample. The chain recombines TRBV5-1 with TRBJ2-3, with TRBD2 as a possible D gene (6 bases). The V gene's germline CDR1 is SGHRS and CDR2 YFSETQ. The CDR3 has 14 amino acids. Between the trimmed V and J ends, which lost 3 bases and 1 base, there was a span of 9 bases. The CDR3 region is CASSSGGGTDTQYF. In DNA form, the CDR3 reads TGCGCCAGCAGCTCTGGCGGGGGCACAGATACGCAGTATTTT.

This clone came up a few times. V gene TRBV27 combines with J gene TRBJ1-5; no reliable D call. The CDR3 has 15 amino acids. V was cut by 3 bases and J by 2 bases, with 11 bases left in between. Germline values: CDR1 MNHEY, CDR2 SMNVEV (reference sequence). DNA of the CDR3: TGTGCCAGCAGTTTGTCCGTGGGCGGCAATCAGCCCCAGCATTTT. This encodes CASSLSVGGNQPQHF.

The CDR3 sequence: CASRRRDTQYF. The DNA for the CDR3 is TGTGCCAGCAGAAGGCGGGATACGCAGTATTTT. The V gene is TRBV6-5, the J gene TRBJ2-3; D ambiguous. V was shortened by 6 bases and J by 6 bases, with 7 bases between the two germline ends. Germline CDR1 MNHEY, CDR2 SVGAGI. CDR3 size: 11 residues.

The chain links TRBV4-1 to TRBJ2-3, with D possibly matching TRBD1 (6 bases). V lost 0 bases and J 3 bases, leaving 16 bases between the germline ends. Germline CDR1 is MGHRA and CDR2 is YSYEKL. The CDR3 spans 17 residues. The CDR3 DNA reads TGCGCCAGCAGCCAAGATTTGGGGCAGGGGAAGACAGATACGCAGTATTTT. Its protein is CASSQDLGQGKTDTQYF.

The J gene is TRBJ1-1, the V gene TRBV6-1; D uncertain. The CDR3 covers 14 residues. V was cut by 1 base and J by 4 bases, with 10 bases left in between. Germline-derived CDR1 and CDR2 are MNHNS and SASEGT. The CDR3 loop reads CASSEGPSGTEAFF. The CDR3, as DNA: TGTGCCAGCAGTGAAGGCCCGAGTGGCACTGAAGCTTTCTTT.

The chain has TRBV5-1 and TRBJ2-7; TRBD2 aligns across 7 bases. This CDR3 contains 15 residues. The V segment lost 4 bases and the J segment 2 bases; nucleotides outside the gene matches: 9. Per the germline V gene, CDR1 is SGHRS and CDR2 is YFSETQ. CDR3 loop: CASSLQGAGAYEQYF. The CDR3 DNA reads TGCGCCAGCAGCCTCCAGGGTGCGGGGGCCTACGAGCAGTACTTC.

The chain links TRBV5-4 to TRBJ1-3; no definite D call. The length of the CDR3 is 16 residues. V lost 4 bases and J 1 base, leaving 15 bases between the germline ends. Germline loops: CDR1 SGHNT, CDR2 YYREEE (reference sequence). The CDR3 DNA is TGTGCCAGCAGCCGCGGGTCGGTGGCTTCTGGAAACACCATATATTTT. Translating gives CASSRGSVASGNTIYF.

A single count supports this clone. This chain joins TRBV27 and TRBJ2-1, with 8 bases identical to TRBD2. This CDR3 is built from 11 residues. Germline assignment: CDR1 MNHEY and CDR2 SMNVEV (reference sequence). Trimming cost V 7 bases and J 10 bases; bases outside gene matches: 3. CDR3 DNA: TGTGCCAGCACCACTAGCGGCGAGCAGTTCTTC. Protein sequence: CASTTSGEQFF.

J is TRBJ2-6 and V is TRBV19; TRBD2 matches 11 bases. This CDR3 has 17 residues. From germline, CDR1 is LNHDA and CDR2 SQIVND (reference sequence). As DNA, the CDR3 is TGTGCAACCGGCTCTAGCGGGAGGAGCTCTGGGGCCAACGTCCTGACTTTC. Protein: CATGSSGRSSGANVLTF.

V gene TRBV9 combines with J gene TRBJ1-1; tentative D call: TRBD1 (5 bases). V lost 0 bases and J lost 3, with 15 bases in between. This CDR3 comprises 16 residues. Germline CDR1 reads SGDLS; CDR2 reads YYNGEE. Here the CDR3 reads CASSVGAAGMHTEAFF. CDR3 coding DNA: TGTGCCAGCAGCGTAGGGGCTGCAGGGATGCACACTGAAGCTTTCTTT.

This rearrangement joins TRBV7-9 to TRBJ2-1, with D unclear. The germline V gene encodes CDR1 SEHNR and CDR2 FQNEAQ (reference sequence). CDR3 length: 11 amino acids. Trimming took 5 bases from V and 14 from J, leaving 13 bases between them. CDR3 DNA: TGTGCCAGCAGCGACCGTCCGGCGGAGTTCTTC. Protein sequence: CASSDRPAEFF.

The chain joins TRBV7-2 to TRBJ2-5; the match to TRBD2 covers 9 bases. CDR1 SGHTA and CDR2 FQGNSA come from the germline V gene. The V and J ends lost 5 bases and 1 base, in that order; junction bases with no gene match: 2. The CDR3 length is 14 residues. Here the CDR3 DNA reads TGTGCCAGCAGCGTGACTAGCGGCCAAGAGACCCAGTACTTC. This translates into CASSVTSGQETQYF.